The 14 T cell receptor beta chains below all came from one sample that was sequenced in a study of cytomegalovirus exposure and HLA in healthy donors. Researchers ran the PCR with 60 Vbeta and 13 Jbeta primers. Method: immunoSEQ multiplex PCR; TCRdb's copy keeps in-frame clones and lacks some. The sample has about 60,000 clones. Source material: PBMCs. The receptors were gathered from a woman between 18 and 30 years old in good health and CMV-seronegative.

V gene TRBV5-1 combines with J gene TRBJ1-1, with 8 bases fitting TRBD1. Germline V gene data show CDR1 as SGHRS and CDR2 as YFSETQ. The trim removed 2 bases at V and 7 bases at J, leaving 16 bases unmatched. The CDR3 totals 17 residues. CDR3 protein: CASSFTDRESLGFEAFF. Here the CDR3 DNA reads TGCGCCAGCAGCTTTACGGACAGGGAGTCGCTGGGCTTTGAAGCTTTCTTT.

The V call is TRBV5-4, the J call TRBJ1-1; perhaps TRBD1 as D (5 bases). Trimming shortened V by 0 bases and J by 1 base, and 7 bases separated the two germline ends. The CDR3 runs to 14 residues. Germline assignment: CDR1 SGHNT and CDR2 YYREEE (reference sequence). In nucleotides, the CDR3 is TGTGCCAGCAGCTTGGGACAGAGGAACACTGAAGCTTTCTTT. Encoded protein: CASSLGQRNTEAFF.

The chain has TRBV11-2 and TRBJ2-3, with TRBD2 matching 9 bases. Trimming removed 1 base from V and 6 bases from J; junction bases left unmatched: 11. Germline V gene lookup returns CDR1 SGHAT and CDR2 FQNNGV. CDR3 length: 17 amino acids. CDR3 loop: CASSLGTGGRGGDTQYF. In nucleotides, the CDR3 is TGTGCCAGCAGCTTAGGGACTGGCGGGAGGGGGGGGGATACGCAGTATTTT. Variable domain in full (rest from reference TRBV11-2 and TRBJ2-3): EAGVAQSPRYKIIEKRQSVAFWCNPISGHATLYWYQQILGQGPKLLIQFQNNGVVDDSQLPKDRFSAERLKGVDSTLKIQPAKLEDSAVYLCASSLGTGGRGGDTQYFGPGTRLTVL.

This chain connects TRBV9 to TRBJ2-3; 9 nucleotides agree with TRBD2. V was pared by 3 bases and J by 1 base, with 3 bases of the junction left unmatched. Germline V gene data show CDR1 as SGDLS and CDR2 as YYNGEE. This CDR3 is 15 amino acids long. For the CDR3, the DNA is TGTGCCAGCAGCGCGACTAGCGGTGGCACAGATACGCAGTATTTT. This translates into CASSATSGGTDTQYF.

The chain is built from TRBV28 and TRBJ1-2, with 9 nucleotides matching TRBD1. V shed 6 bases and J 7 bases; nucleotides not matched to a gene: 6. Germline V gene data show CDR1 as MDHEN and CDR2 as SYDVKM. The CDR3 is 13 amino acids. CDR3 amino acids: CASRIQGAFGYTF. CDR3 sequence (DNA): TGTGCCAGCAGGATACAGGGGGCGTTTGGCTACACCTTC.

The V gene is TRBV9, the J gene TRBJ2-7; tentatively, D is TRBD1 (5 bases). The CDR3 sequence is 16 residues long. Trimming cost V 3 bases and J 2 bases, with 18 bases left between them. CDR1 and CDR2 (germline): SGDLS, YYNGEE. The CDR3 DNA is TGTGCCAGCAGCGCCCAGGGTTCCGATGGGGCCTACGAGCAGTACTTC. Translation gives CASSAQGSDGAYEQYF.

The chain combines TRBV28 with TRBJ1-1; 9 bases fit TRBD1. V was clipped by 5 bases and J by 4 bases; unmatched bases: 8. CDR3 length equals 15 residues. Germline V gene sequence: CDR1 MDHEN, CDR2 SYDVKM. DNA of the CDR3: TGTGCCAGCAGTCCCCCACAGGGGGCGATCACTGAAGCTTTCTTT. This translates into CASSPPQGAITEAFF.

V usage is TRBV6-5 and J usage is TRBJ2-7; TRBD2 is a possible D gene (5 bases). This CDR3 comprises 13 residues. Between the trimmed V and J ends, which lost 2 bases and 2 bases, there was a span of 7 bases. Germline CDR1 is MNHEY and CDR2 is SVGAGI. The CDR3 loop is CASSYGLTYEQYF. In DNA form, the CDR3 reads TGTGCCAGCAGTTACGGACTCACCTACGAGCAGTACTTC.

This chain links TRBV4-2 with TRBJ2-1, with 8 bases that match TRBD2. The length of the CDR3 is 15 residues. CDR1 and CDR2 (germline): LGHNA, YNFKEQ. Losses at the gene ends were 4 bases for V and 5 bases for J; bases not matched to a gene: 7. CDR3 sequence reads: CASSLGLARDNEQFF. The CDR3 DNA sequence: TGTGCCAGCAGCCTAGGACTAGCACGCGACAATGAGCAGTTCTTC.

V usage is TRBV30 and J usage is TRBJ1-1; D remains unclear. Trimming pared 0 bases from V and 1 base from J, leaving 6 bases between. Looked up from germline, CDR1 is GTSNPN and CDR2 is SVGIG (reference sequence). The CDR3 consists of 13 residues. For the CDR3, the DNA is TGTGCCTGGAGTGTACGGGGGAACACTGAAGCTTTCTTT. Protein sequence: CAWSVRGNTEAFF.

The V and J genes are TRBV2 and TRBJ1-2; possibly TRBD1 for D (5 bases). V was cut by 2 bases and J by 3 bases, with 10 bases left in between. The germline V gene has CDR1 SNHLY and CDR2 FYNNEI. This CDR3 spans 14 amino acids. Here the CDR3 DNA reads TGTGCCAGCAGTGAAACCAGGGCGGACTATGGCTACACCTTC. This codes for CASSETRADYGYTF.

The chain joins TRBV5-6 to TRBJ1-1; 9 bases agree with TRBD1. The germline V gene has CDR1 SGHDT and CDR2 YYEEEE. The CDR3 length is 16 residues. V gave up 4 bases and J gave up 6 bases; unmatched junction bases: 13. The DNA of the CDR3 is TGTGCCAGCAGCCTCCCCCTGACAGGGGGTTTGGCTGAAGCTTTCTTT. The encoded protein is CASSLPLTGGLAEAFF.

J is TRBJ2-5 and V is TRBV5-4, with D perhaps matching TRBD1 (6 bases). V was clipped by 4 bases and J by 0 bases, with 16 bases between them. CDR3 length equals 16 residues. Germline V gives CDR1 SGHNT, CDR2 YYREEE (reference sequence). The CDR3 protein is CASSRGQGRYQETQYF. In DNA, the CDR3 is TGTGCCAGCAGCCGGGGCCAGGGGAGATACCAAGAGACCCAGTACTTC.

The rearrangement joins TRBV4-2 to TRBJ1-4; no clear D. The V gene lost 4 bases and the J gene lost 8 bases, with 17 bases spanning the gap. The CDR3 sequence is 15 residues long. From germline, CDR1 is LGHNA and CDR2 YNFKEQ. In DNA form, the CDR3 reads TGTGCCAGCAGCCCCTCCCCCCGTTCTGGCGAAAAACTGTTTTTT. This translates into CASSPSPRSGEKLFF.